The sequence of this TCR beta chain was determined in a study of shared clonotypes between healthy human individuals. Sequenced by immunoSEQ multiplex PCR; TCRdb stores in-frame clones only, minus some. This table holds fewer than 3 million clones, around 93% found once. A remark on this clone: No antigen is known for it.

General observations from the study: Represented diversity (both genetic and exposure-history) was limited by the small number of donors.

CDR1 SGHNT and CDR2 YYREEE come from the germline V gene (reference sequence). V dropped 4 bases and J dropped 2; count of bases not matched to a gene: 6. This CDR3 region has 16 residues. Sequencing was done on a sample of naive CD4+ T cells from PBMCs. The subset denotes: CD45RA+ positively selected. The TCR was taken from a man between 18 and 29 years old in good health. Some clones in this sample may be carry-over from other donors' samples. V and J are TRBV5-4 and TRBJ1-2, with 12 bases identical to TRBD1. The CDR3 DNA reads as TGTGCCAGCAGCACGGGACAGGGGGCGCTGAACTATGGCTACACCTTC. Its translation is CASSTGQGALNYGYTF.